A selection of T cell receptor beta chains follows, all from one sample in a study of cytomegalovirus exposure and HLA in healthy donors. Some clones are missing from TCRdb's copy, which holds only in-frame ones; the method was immunoSEQ multiplex PCR. In the table there are more than 95,000 clones, over 70% of which are singletons. Specimen: PBMCs. The receptors stem from a male donor in good health and CMV-seronegative. The CDR3 runs from the conserved cysteine through the conserved F or W. Fields, in order: V gene, J gene, D gene, clone size, CDR3 protein, CDR3 DNA. The D gene is left open where the match is weak. Part of the rows lack a size; the others show once, few, many or a class for expanded clones.

V gene: TRBV28; J gene: TRBJ1-2; D gene: TRBD1; clone size: -; CDR3 protein: CASRETGGGYTF; CDR3 DNA: TGTGCCAGCAGAGAGACAGGGGGAGGCTACACCTTC
V gene: TRBV19; J gene: TRBJ1-2; D gene: TRBD1; clone size: -; CDR3 protein: CASLNRDSHGYTF; CDR3 DNA: TGTGCCAGTCTCAATCGGGACAGCCACGGCTACACCTTC
V gene: TRBV10-3; J gene: TRBJ2-7; D gene: TRBD2; clone size: -; CDR3 protein: CAIRGEGDEQYF; CDR3 DNA: TGTGCCATCCGTGGGGAGGGTGACGAGCAGTACTTC
V gene: TRBV10-3; J gene: TRBJ1-2; D gene: -; clone size: -; CDR3 protein: CAISESTGRAQWNYGYTF; CDR3 DNA: TGTGCCATCAGTGAGTCGACTGGCAGGGCCCAGTGGAACTATGGCTACACCTTC
V gene: TRBV13; J gene: TRBJ2-3; D gene: TRBD2; clone size: -; CDR3 protein: CASSSGTSARTDTQYF; CDR3 DNA: TGTGCCAGCAGCTCCGGGACTAGCGCCCGCACAGATACGCAGTATTTT
V gene: TRBV7-2; J gene: TRBJ2-1; D gene: -; clone size: -; CDR3 protein: CASSLMSSRNEQFF; CDR3 DNA: TGTGCCAGCAGCTTAATGTCTAGCAGGAATGAGCAGTTCTTC
V gene: TRBV5-1; J gene: TRBJ1-4; D gene: -; clone size: few; CDR3 protein: CASSGSGTNEKLFF; CDR3 DNA: TGCGCCAGCAGCGGCAGCGGAACTAATGAAAAACTGTTTTTT
V gene: TRBV10-3; J gene: TRBJ1-2; D gene: -; clone size: -; CDR3 protein: CAIPRDYGYTF; CDR3 DNA: TGTGCCATCCCTCGGGACTATGGCTACACCTTC
V gene: TRBV5-1; J gene: TRBJ2-3; D gene: TRBD2; clone size: -; CDR3 protein: CASSLRRRGRAGGTDTQYF; CDR3 DNA: TGCGCCAGCAGCTTGAGGCGGCGCGGGAGGGCCGGGGGCACAGATACGCAGTATTTT
V gene: TRBV4-2; J gene: TRBJ2-3; D gene: TRBD2; clone size: -; CDR3 protein: CASSSSRGDSGSPDTQYF; CDR3 DNA: TGTGCCAGCAGCTCCTCCCGGGGAGATAGCGGGAGCCCAGATACGCAGTATTTT
V gene: TRBV5-1; J gene: TRBJ1-5; D gene: -; clone size: -; CDR3 protein: CASRPGGRDQPQHF; CDR3 DNA: TGCGCCAGCCGACCGGGGGGTAGGGATCAGCCCCAGCATTTT
V gene: TRBV6-1; J gene: TRBJ1-5; D gene: -; clone size: few; CDR3 protein: CASSRRGDNQPQHF; CDR3 DNA: TGTGCCAGCAGTCGACGGGGGGACAATCAGCCCCAGCATTTT
V gene: TRBV11-3; J gene: TRBJ2-4; D gene: TRBD1; clone size: -; CDR3 protein: CASSLGPRTGEAKNIQYF; CDR3 DNA: TGTGCCAGCAGCTTAGGACCCCGAACAGGGGAGGCCAAAAACATTCAGTACTTC
V gene: TRBV4-1; J gene: TRBJ2-7; D gene: TRBD2; clone size: -; CDR3 protein: CASSRGSGRNYEQYF; CDR3 DNA: TGCGCCAGCAGCAGGGGCAGCGGGAGGAACTACGAGCAGTACTTC
V gene: TRBV19; J gene: TRBJ2-5; D gene: TRBD1; clone size: -; CDR3 protein: CASSKGQERETQYF; CDR3 DNA: TGTGCCAGTAGCAAGGGACAGGAGCGGGAGACCCAGTACTTC
V gene: TRBV11-3; J gene: TRBJ2-7; D gene: -; clone size: -; CDR3 protein: CASSGRDSSKRHGQYF; CDR3 DNA: TGTGCCAGCAGCGGCCGGGACTCCAGTAAGCGCCACGGGCAGTACTTC
V gene: TRBV29-1; J gene: TRBJ2-7; D gene: -; clone size: -; CDR3 protein: CSATGHSIYEQYF; CDR3 DNA: TGCAGCGCCACGGGACACTCTATCTACGAGCAGTACTTC
V gene: TRBV6-4; J gene: TRBJ2-1; D gene: TRBD2; clone size: -; CDR3 protein: CASSPMAGGSDEQFF; CDR3 DNA: TGTGCCAGCAGTCCAATGGCGGGAGGGTCGGATGAGCAGTTCTTC
V gene: TRBV5-4; J gene: TRBJ2-7; D gene: -; clone size: -; CDR3 protein: CASSLNHRTYEQYF; CDR3 DNA: TGTGCCAGCAGCTTGAATCACAGGACCTACGAGCAGTACTTC
V gene: TRBV6-7; J gene: TRBJ2-7; D gene: TRBD2; clone size: -; CDR3 protein: CASSYSPLAGRYEQYF; CDR3 DNA: TGTGCCAGCAGTTACTCGCCACTAGCGGGCCGATACGAGCAGTACTTC
V gene: TRBV20-1; J gene: TRBJ1-4; D gene: -; clone size: -; CDR3 protein: CSVRVNEKLFF; CDR3 DNA: TGCAGTGTGAGGGTTAATGAAAAACTGTTTTTT
V gene: TRBV7-4; J gene: TRBJ2-7; D gene: TRBD2; clone size: -; CDR3 protein: CASSLGLAGSYEQYF; CDR3 DNA: TGTGCCAGCAGCTTAGGACTAGCGGGATCCTACGAGCAGTACTTC
V gene: TRBV19; J gene: TRBJ1-2; D gene: TRBD1; clone size: -; CDR3 protein: CASSIGQGINYGYTF; CDR3 DNA: TGTGCCAGTAGTATAGGACAGGGAATCAACTATGGCTACACCTTC
V gene: TRBV6-5; J gene: TRBJ2-7; D gene: -; clone size: -; CDR3 protein: CASRDGGGYEQYF; CDR3 DNA: TGTGCCAGCAGGGACGGGGGTGGGTACGAGCAGTACTTC
V gene: TRBV6-5; J gene: TRBJ2-7; D gene: -; clone size: -; CDR3 protein: CASSYSARSIGEF; CDR3 DNA: TGTGCCAGCAGTTACTCAGCTCGGTCGATCGGTGAATTC
V gene: TRBV2; J gene: TRBJ2-7; D gene: TRBD2; clone size: -; CDR3 protein: CASSESARLAGRYEQYF; CDR3 DNA: TGTGCCAGCAGTGAATCAGCCCGACTAGCGGGACGCTACGAGCAGTACTTC
V gene: TRBV4-3; J gene: TRBJ2-1; D gene: TRBD2; clone size: -; CDR3 protein: CASSQDVLPLAEGNEQFF; CDR3 DNA: TGCGCCAGCAGCCAAGATGTCCTTCCCCTAGCGGAGGGGAATGAGCAGTTCTTC
V gene: TRBV29-1; J gene: TRBJ1-1; D gene: -; clone size: -; CDR3 protein: CSVGRGQTNTEAFF; CDR3 DNA: TGCAGCGTTGGAAGAGGACAGACGAACACTGAAGCTTTCTTT
V gene: TRBV7-9; J gene: TRBJ1-2; D gene: -; clone size: -; CDR3 protein: CASSRTDPYGYTF; CDR3 DNA: TGTGCCAGCAGCCGGACAGACCCCTATGGCTACACCTTC